This T cell receptor (beta chain) was obtained from a study of type 1 regulatory T cells. About the study: T-allo10 is a Tr1-enriched, alloantigen-specific CD4 T cell product made in vitro. Study-wide points: Tr1 cells had a more restricted TCR repertoire than non-Tr1 cells.

This clonotype turned up a few times. The antigen is unknown. Each CDR3 protein gets one entry after TCRdb re-called the reads with MiXCR. The sample consists of 35,000 to 50,000 distinct CDR3 sequences, 10% to 15% of them appearing once. Germline V gene sequence: CDR1 LNHDA, CDR2 SQIVND (reference sequence). V lost 3 bases and J lost 5, with 16 bases in between. This CDR3 has 15 amino acids. Material for sequencing was cultured non-Tr1 T cells, either the whole culture or a sorted T cell fraction (not recorded which). This TCR derives from a human donor in good health. V is TRBV19 and J is TRBJ1-2; the D is unclear. This CDR3 is CASSIGPGLVYGYTF. CDR3 nucleotides: TGTGCCAGTAGTATCGGGCCTGGATTGGTTTATGGCTACACCTTC.